One and the same sample provided the 4 T cell receptor beta chains below, sequenced in a study of T-cell reconstitution after alpha-beta-depleted transplantation in children (dated by TCRdb to 2016 to 2017). The label giving this sample's treatment or condition can be read as: allogeneic hematopoietic cell transplantation with graft depleted of TCRalphabeta T cells and CD19 B cells. The method was PCR. Sequencing used an Illumina HiSeq 2500. To normalize quantification of the TCRbeta repertoire, the TCR libraries were built with molecular barcoding that relied on unique molecular identifiers. Using fastp trimming at Q25 and MiXCR clonotype assembly, TCRdb reanalyzed the public sequencing data and kept in-frame beta chains. CDR3 protein sequences are deduplicated, and each keeps its most common genes and DNA. The sample table records under 400,000 distinct CDR3 sequences; around 25% of these occur just once. Of the sample, approximately 11% is held by the ten largest clones.

This material consisted of PBMCs, mostly from graft donor cells, taken 180 days after TCRalphabeta/CD19-depleted stem cell transplant. These TCRs come from a male patient younger than 18 who had a stem cell transplant for acute lymphoblastic leukemia, so the T cells may come from the graft donor.

This clonotype was detected only a few times. The genes are TRBV5-1 and TRBJ2-7; D possibly corresponds to TRBD1 (8 bases). The CDR3 length is 14 residues. Trimming cost V 1 base and J 3 bases, with 11 bases left between them. CDR1 and CDR2 (germline): SGHRS, YFSETQ. CDR3 sequence (DNA): TGCGCCAGCAGCTTGAACAGGGGGGGCTACGAGCAGTACTTC. Translated, it gives CASSLNRGGYEQYF.

The chain has TRBV5-1 and TRBJ2-7, with 9 positions matching TRBD1. Germline trimming cut 4 bases from V and 4 bases from J; bases unmatched to any gene: 9. CDR3 length: 15 residues. Germline-derived CDR1 and CDR2 are SGHRS and YFSETQ. The CDR3 region has the DNA TGCGCCAGCAGCAGCACTGTGACAGGGGGGTACGAGCAGTACTTC. Amino acids: CASSSTVTGGYEQYF.

This clonotype was observed a handful of times. The chain has TRBV19 and TRBJ2-2, with unresolved D. With 3 bases removed from V and 4 bases from J, the gap between germline ends came to 15 bases. The germline gives CDR1 LNHDA, CDR2 SQIVND (reference sequence). The CDR3 contains 16 residues. CDR3 protein: CASSIGAYPSTGELFF. DNA for the CDR3: TGTGCCAGTAGTATCGGAGCGTATCCGAGCACCGGGGAGCTGTTTTTT. Full variable domain (outside the CDR3, taken from reference TRBV19 and TRBJ2-2): DGGITQSPKYLFRKEGQNVTLSCEQNLNHDAMYWYRQDPGQGLRLIYYSQIVNDFQKGDIAEGYSVSREKKESFPLTVTSAQKNPTAFYLCASSIGAYPSTGELFFGEGSRLTVL.

This clonotype appeared a few times. CDR3 bases: TGTGCCAGCAGCTTGGGGAGGGGTAATGAAAAACTGTTTTTT. Its protein is CASSLGRGNEKLFF. This chain uses TRBV7-6 with TRBJ1-4; D might be TRBD1 (5 bases). CDR1 and CDR2 (germline): SGHVS, FNYEAQ. This CDR3 is 14 amino acids long. The V end was cut by 3 bases, the J end by 4 bases, with 9 bases between.